Below, 9 T cell receptor beta chains from the same sample are listed, as sequenced in a study of blood T cell repertoires in COVID-19. Sequenced by immunoSEQ multiplex PCR; TCRdb stores in-frame clones only, minus some. The data contain more than 300,000 clones, about nine tenths of them seen just once; the ten biggest clones take up about 6%. Sequenced input: peripheral blood. These receptors came from a woman aged 45 to 65 with COVID-19, enrolled during active disease.

The chain joins TRBV3-1 (or the pseudogene TRBV3-2) to TRBJ1-2; D is perhaps TRBD1 (6 bases). There are 15 residues in the CDR3. Germline CDR1 is LGHDT and CDR2 is YNNKEL (reference sequence). The V end was cut by 4 bases, the J end by 4 bases, with 16 bases between. CDR3 sequence reads: CASSPREGVLYGYTF. The CDR3 coding sequence is TGTGCCAGCAGCCCCCGGGAGGGGGTACTCTATGGCTACACCTTC.

The chain recombines TRBV10-3 with TRBJ1-2; TRBD1 might be the D (6 bases). The CDR3 consists of 15 residues. V was shortened by 5 bases and J by 0 bases, with 13 bases between the two germline ends. Germline V lookup: CDR1 ENHRY, CDR2 SYGVKD. CDR3 sequence: CAISSLQGTNYGYTF. The CDR3 DNA reads TGTGCCATCAGTTCCCTACAGGGTACTAACTATGGCTACACCTTC.

The chain recombines TRBV19 with TRBJ1-6; 7 bases align to TRBD1. The CDR3 sequence is 15 residues long. In germline, CDR1 is LNHDA, CDR2 SQIVND (reference sequence). V trimming: 10 bases; J trimming: 6 bases; junction bases outside the gene matches: 12. This chain's CDR3 is CATQAGGGSNSPLHF. CDR3 coding DNA: TGTGCCACCCAGGCCGGAGGGGGCAGTAATTCACCCCTCCACTTT.

The chain joins TRBV5-4 to TRBJ1-1; D not certain. The ends were cut back, 4 bases at V and 11 bases at J, with 6 bases in the middle. The length of the CDR3 is 9 residues. CDR1 SGHNT and CDR2 YYREEE come from the germline V gene (reference sequence). CDR3 sequence reads: CASSLWAFF. The CDR3 DNA sequence: TGTGCCAGCAGCCTATGGGCTTTCTTT.

This chain uses TRBV6-5 with TRBJ1-2, with D possibly being TRBD1 (5 bases). Germline lookup yields CDR1 MNHEY and CDR2 SVGAGI. V was clipped by 6 bases and J by 0 bases, with 14 bases between them. The CDR3 covers 15 residues. CDR3 in amino acids: CASRPPGFANYGYTF. CDR3 bases: TGTGCCAGCAGACCCCCAGGGTTCGCTAACTATGGCTACACCTTC.

This rearrangement joins TRBV29-1 to TRBJ2-3; 10 bases align to TRBD2. Losses at the gene ends were 4 bases for V and 2 bases for J; bases not matched to a gene: 9. Germline V gives CDR1 SQVTM, CDR2 ANQGSEA. The CDR3 has 16 amino acids. The CDR3 is CSVAGTSVVSTDTQYF. In nucleotides, the CDR3 is TGCAGCGTTGCCGGGACTAGCGTCGTTTCCACAGATACGCAGTATTTT.

The chain links TRBV7-7 to TRBJ2-1, with D unclear. Per the germline V gene, CDR1 is SSHAT and CDR2 is FNYEAQ (reference sequence). The CDR3 loop spans 13 amino acids. Trimming removed 5 bases at V and 9 bases at J, with 14 bases between. CDR3: CASSQTRVAEQFF. Written as DNA, the CDR3 is TGTGCCAGCAGCCAGACCCGCGTAGCTGAGCAGTTCTTC.

The chain carries TRBV27 and TRBJ2-5; the match to TRBD2 covers 11 bases. V lost 2 bases to trimming and J lost 3 bases; unmatched junction nucleotides: 2. Per germline, CDR1 MNHEY and CDR2 SMNVEV (reference sequence). The CDR3 spans 15 residues. CDR3 sequence reads: CASSLLGLAEETQYF. As DNA, the CDR3 is TGTGCCAGCAGTTTACTGGGACTAGCGGAAGAGACCCAGTACTTC.

The chain uses TRBV12-2 and TRBJ1-5. TRBV12-2 is listed as a pseudogene. The CDR3 extends over 11 amino acids. The CDR3 loop is CASRHREPQHF. CDR3 sequence (DNA): TGTGCAAGTCGCCACCGAGAGCCCCAGCATTTT.